A single T cell receptor (beta chain) is shown here with its context. The ends were cut back, 0 bases at V and 6 bases at J, with 14 bases in the middle. Germline V CDR1 and CDR2: SNHLY, FYNNEI. The CDR3 consists of 16 residues. This sample is part of a study of OX40 agonist ivuxolimab in advanced cancers. Study-wide context: Ivuxolimab, an agonistic anti-OX40 (CD134) antibody, was given to patients.

Profiled with immunoSEQ multiplex PCR; TCRdb holds only in-frame clones, not every one. The table includes some 37,000 clones, around 80% detected once. This sequence joins TRBV2 and TRBJ1-4; weak D call: TRBD1 (5 bases). The receptor's source is an adult with an advanced solid tumor such as melanoma, head and neck, liver or kidney cancer. Here the sequenced sample was CD4+ or CD8+ T cells sorted from blood, taken in a trial of the OX40 agonist ivuxolimab. CDR3 bases: TGTGCCAGCAGTGAAGCCTACAGGTCGGGGTATGAAAAACTGTTTTTT. It specifies CASSEAYRSGYEKLFF. The full variable domain, with the rest looked up from reference TRBV2 and TRBJ1-4, is EPEVTQTPSHQVTQMGQEVILRCVPISNHLYFYWYRQILGQKVEFLVSFYNNEISEKSEIFDDQFSVERPDGSNFTLKIRSTKLEDSAMYFCASSEAYRSGYEKLFFGSGTQLSVL.